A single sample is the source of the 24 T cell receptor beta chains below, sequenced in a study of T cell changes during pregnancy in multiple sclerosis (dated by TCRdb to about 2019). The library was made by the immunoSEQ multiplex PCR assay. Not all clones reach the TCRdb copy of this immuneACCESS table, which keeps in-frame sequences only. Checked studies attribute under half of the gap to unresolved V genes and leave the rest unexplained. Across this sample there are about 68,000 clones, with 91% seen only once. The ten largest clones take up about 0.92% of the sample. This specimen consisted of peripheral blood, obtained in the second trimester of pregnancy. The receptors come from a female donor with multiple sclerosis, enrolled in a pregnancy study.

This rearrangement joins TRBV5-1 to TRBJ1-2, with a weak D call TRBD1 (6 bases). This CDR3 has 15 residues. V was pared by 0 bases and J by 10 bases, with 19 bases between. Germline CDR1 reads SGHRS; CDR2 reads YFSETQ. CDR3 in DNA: TGCGCCAGCAGCTTGGAACTGGGGGCAGGGTCACACTACACCTTC. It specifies CASSLELGAGSHYTF. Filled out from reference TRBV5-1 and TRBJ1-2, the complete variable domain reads KAGVTQTPRYLIKTRGQQVTLSCSPISGHRSVSWYQQTPGQGLQFLFEYFSETQRNKGNFPGRFSGRQFSNSRSEMNVSTLELGDSALYLCASSLELGAGSHYTFGSGTRLTVV.

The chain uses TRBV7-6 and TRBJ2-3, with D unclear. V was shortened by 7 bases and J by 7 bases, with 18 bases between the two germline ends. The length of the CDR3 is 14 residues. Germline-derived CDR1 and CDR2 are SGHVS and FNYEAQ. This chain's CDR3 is CASTQDSTAHTQYF. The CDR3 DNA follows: TGTGCCAGCACTCAAGACTCGACGGCCCATACGCAGTATTTT.

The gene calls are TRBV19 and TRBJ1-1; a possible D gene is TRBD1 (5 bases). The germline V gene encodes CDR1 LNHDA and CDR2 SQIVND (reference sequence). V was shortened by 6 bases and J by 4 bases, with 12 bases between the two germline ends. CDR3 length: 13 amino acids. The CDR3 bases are TGTGCCAGTAGCCAAAGGGGCCGCACTGAAGCTTTCTTT. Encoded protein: CASSQRGRTEAFF.

The CDR3 protein is CAGREREKTQYF. Here the CDR3 DNA reads TGTGCCGGAAGGGAGCGGGAAAAGACCCAGTACTTC. The rearrangement joins TRBV14 to TRBJ2-5; TRBD2 matches 7 bases. The CDR3 extends over 12 amino acids. The V gene's germline CDR1 is SGHDN and CDR2 FVKESK. V dropped 11 bases and J dropped 6; count of bases not matched to a gene: 9.

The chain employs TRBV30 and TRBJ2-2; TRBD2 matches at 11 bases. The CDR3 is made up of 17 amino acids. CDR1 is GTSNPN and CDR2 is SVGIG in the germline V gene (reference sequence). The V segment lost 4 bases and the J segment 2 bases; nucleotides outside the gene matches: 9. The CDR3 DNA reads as TGTGCCTGGACCAGGGCTAGCGGGGGGATTAACACCGGGGAGCTGTTTTTT. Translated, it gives CAWTRASGGINTGELFF.

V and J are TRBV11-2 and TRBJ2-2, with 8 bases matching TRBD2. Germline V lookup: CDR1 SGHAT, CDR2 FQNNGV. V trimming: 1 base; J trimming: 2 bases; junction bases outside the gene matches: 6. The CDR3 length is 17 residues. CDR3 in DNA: TGTGCCAGCAGCTTAGTCCGCGGGGGGCCTAACACCGGGGAGCTGTTTTTT. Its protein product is CASSLVRGGPNTGELFF.

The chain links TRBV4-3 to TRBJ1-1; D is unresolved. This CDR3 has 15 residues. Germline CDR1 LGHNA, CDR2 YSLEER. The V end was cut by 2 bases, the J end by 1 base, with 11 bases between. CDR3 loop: CASSQSLARNTEAFF. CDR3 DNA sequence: TGCGCCAGCAGCCAATCCTTGGCCCGGAACACTGAAGCTTTCTTT.

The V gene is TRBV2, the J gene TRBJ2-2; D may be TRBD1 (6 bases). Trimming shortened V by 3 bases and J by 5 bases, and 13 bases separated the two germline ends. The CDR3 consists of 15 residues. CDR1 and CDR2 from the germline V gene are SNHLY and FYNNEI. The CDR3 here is CASSDPGDKTGELFF. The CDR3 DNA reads TGTGCCAGCAGTGACCCAGGGGATAAAACCGGGGAGCTGTTTTTT.

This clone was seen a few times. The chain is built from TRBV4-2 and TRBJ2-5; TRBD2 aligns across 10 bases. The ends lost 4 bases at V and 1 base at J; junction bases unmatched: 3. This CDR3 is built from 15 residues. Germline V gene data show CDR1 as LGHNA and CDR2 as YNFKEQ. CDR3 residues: CASSPLAGTQETQYF. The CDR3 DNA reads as TGTGCCAGCAGCCCACTAGCGGGGACCCAAGAGACCCAGTACTTC.

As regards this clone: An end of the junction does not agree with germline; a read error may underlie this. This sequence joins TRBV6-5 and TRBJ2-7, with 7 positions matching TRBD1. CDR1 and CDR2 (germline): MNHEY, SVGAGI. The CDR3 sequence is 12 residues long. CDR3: CASSPGGGPSLF. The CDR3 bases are TGTGCCAGCAGTCCAGGGGGTGGACCCTCTTTGTTC.

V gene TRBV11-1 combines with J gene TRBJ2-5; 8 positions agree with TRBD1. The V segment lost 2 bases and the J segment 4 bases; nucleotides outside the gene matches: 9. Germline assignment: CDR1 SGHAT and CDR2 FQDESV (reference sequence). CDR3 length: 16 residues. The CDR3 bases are TGTGCCAGCAGCTTATTGAGGACAGGGAAAGGAGAGACCCAGTACTTC. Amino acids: CASSLLRTGKGETQYF.

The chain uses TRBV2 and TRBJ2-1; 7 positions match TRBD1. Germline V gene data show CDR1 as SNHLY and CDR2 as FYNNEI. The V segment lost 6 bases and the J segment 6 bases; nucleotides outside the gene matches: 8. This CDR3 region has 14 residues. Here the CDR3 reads CASSPNRGFNEQFF. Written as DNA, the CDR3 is TGTGCCAGCAGCCCCAACAGGGGTTTCAATGAGCAGTTCTTC.

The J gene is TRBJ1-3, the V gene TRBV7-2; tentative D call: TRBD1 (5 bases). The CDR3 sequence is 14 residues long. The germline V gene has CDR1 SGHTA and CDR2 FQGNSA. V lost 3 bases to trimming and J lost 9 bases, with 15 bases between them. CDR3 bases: TGTGCCAGCAGCTTCCCGGGTGAAGGGGCCACCATATATTTT. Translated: CASSFPGEGATIYF.

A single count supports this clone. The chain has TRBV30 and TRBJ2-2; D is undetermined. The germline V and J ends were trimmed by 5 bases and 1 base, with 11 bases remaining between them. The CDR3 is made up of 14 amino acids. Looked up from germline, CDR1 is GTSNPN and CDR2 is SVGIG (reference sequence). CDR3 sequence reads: CAWVQTRNTGELFF. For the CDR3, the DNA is TGTGCCTGGGTCCAGACACGGAACACCGGGGAGCTGTTTTTT.

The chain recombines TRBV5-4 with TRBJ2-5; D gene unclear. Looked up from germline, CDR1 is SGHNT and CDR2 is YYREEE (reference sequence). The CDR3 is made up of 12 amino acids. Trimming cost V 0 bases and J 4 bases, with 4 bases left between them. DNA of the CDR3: TGTGCCAGCAGCTTGGATCGAGAGACCCAGTACTTC. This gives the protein CASSLDRETQYF.

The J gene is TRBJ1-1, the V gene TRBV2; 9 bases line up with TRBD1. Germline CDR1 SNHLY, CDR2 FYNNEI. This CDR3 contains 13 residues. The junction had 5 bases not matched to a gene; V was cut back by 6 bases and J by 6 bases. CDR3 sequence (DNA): TGTGCCAGCAGGGGAGGACAGGGGTCTGAAGCTTTCTTT. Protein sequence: CASRGGQGSEAFF. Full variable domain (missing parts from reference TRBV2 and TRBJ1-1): EPEVTQTPSHQVTQMGQEVILRCVPISNHLYFYWYRQILGQKVEFLVSFYNNEISEKSEIFDDQFSVERPDGSNFTLKIRSTKLEDSAMYFCASRGGQGSEAFFGQGTRLTVV.

The CDR3: CASSKLGLTGAIHQETQYF. The CDR3 DNA follows: TGTGCCAGCAGCAAATTGGGCCTCACAGGGGCGATTCACCAAGAGACCCAGTACTTC. V usage is TRBV21-1 and J usage is TRBJ2-5; the DNA was not compared with TRBD1, the D call given in the table. TRBV21-1 counts as a pseudogene. The CDR3 is 19 residues long.

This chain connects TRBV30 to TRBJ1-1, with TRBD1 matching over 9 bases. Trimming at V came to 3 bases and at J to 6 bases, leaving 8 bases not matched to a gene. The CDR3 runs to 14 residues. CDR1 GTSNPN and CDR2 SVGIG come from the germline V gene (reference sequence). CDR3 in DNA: TGTGCCTGGAGCCCTGGACAGGGGTGGTCTGAAGCTTTCTTT. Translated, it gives CAWSPGQGWSEAFF.

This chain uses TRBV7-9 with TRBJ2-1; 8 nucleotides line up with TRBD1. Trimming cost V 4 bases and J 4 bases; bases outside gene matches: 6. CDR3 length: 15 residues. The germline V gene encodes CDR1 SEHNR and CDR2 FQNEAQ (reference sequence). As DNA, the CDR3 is TGTGCCAGCAGCTCCCAGGGGGCGCTGTACAATGAGCAGTTCTTC. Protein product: CASSSQGALYNEQFF.

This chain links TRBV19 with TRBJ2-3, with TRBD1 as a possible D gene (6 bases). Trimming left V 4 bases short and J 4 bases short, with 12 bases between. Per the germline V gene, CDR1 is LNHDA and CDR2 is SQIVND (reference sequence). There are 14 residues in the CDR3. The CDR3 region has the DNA TGTGCCAGTAGTACCCGACAGGAAGCAGATACGCAGTATTTT. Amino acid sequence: CASSTRQEADTQYF. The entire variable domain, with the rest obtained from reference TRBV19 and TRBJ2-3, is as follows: DGGITQSPKYLFRKEGQNVTLSCEQNLNHDAMYWYRQDPGQGLRLIYYSQIVNDFQKGDIAEGYSVSREKKESFPLTVTSAQKNPTAFYLCASSTRQEADTQYFGPGTRLTVL.

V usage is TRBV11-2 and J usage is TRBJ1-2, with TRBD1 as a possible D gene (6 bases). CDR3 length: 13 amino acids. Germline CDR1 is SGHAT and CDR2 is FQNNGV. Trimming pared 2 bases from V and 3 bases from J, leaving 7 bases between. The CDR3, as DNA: TGTGCCAGCAGCTTACGACAGGACTATGGCTACACCTTC. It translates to CASSLRQDYGYTF. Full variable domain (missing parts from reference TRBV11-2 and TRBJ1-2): EAGVAQSPRYKIIEKRQSVAFWCNPISGHATLYWYQQILGQGPKLLIQFQNNGVVDDSQLPKDRFSAERLKGVDSTLKIQPAKLEDSAVYLCASSLRQDYGYTFGSGTRLTVV.

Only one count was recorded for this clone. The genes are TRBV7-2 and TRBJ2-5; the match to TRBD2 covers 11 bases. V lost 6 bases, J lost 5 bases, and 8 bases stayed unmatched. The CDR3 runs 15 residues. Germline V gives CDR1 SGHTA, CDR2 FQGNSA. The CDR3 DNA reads TGTGCCAGCAGAAGGACTAGCGGGCACCGGGAGACCCAGTACTTC. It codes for CASRRTSGHRETQYF. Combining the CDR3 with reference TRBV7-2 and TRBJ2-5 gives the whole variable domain GAGVSQSPSNKVTEKGKDVELRCDPISGHTALYWYRQSLGQGLEFLIYFQGNSAPDKSGLPSDRFSAERTGGSVSTLTIQRTQQEDSAVYLCASRRTSGHRETQYFGPGTRLLVL.

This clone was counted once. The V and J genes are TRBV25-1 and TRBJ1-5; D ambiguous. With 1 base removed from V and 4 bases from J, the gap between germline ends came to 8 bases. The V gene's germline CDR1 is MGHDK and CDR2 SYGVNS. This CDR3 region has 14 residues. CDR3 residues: CASSEFQWNQPQHF. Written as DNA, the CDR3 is TGTGCCAGCAGTGAATTTCAGTGGAATCAGCCCCAGCATTTT.

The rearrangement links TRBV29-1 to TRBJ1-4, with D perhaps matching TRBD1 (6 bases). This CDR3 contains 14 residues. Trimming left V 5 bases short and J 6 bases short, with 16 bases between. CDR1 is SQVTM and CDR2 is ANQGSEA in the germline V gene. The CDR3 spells CSVRDTGRDEKLFF. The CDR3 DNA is TGCAGCGTTAGGGATACAGGGCGGGATGAAAAACTGTTTTTT.